The 6 T cell receptor beta chains given below trace back to one sample, sequenced in a study of OX40 agonist ivuxolimab in advanced cancers. The data were produced by immunoSEQ multiplex PCR, yet TCRdb's version contains in-frame clones alone and is incomplete. The table lists 50,000 to 70,000 clones, 70% to 90% of them singletons. The sequences come from CD4+ or CD8+ T cells sorted from blood, collected in a trial of the OX40 agonist ivuxolimab. The receptors here all came from an adult with an advanced solid tumor such as melanoma, head and neck, liver or kidney cancer.

CDR3 nucleotides: TGCGCCAGCAGCCAAGAGGGACAGAGGAATGGCTACACCTTC. It encodes CASSQEGQRNGYTF. This chain links TRBV4-1 with TRBJ1-2; 7 bases are shared with TRBD1. CDR1 and CDR2 from the germline V gene are MGHRA and YSYEKL. Trimming removed 0 bases from V and 6 bases from J; junction bases left unmatched: 4. The CDR3 length is 14 residues.

The V and J genes are TRBV25-1 and TRBJ1-3; D uncertain. This CDR3 has 15 amino acids. CDR1 and CDR2 from the germline V gene are MGHDK and SYGVNS. The ends were cut back, 3 bases at V and 5 bases at J, with 14 bases in the middle. The CDR3 region is CASSDLGEYRNTIYF. In DNA form, the CDR3 reads TGTGCCAGCAGTGACCTTGGGGAATACAGAAACACCATATATTTT.

This clone was recorded once. This chain uses TRBV9 with TRBJ1-1; no definite D call. V was shortened by 0 bases and J by 6 bases, with 6 bases between the two germline ends. CDR3 length: 12 amino acids. Germline V gives CDR1 SGDLS, CDR2 YYNGEE. In DNA, the CDR3 is TGTGCCAGCAGCGTAGGCGGGTCTGAAGCTTTCTTT. It is translated as CASSVGGSEAFF. The whole variable domain, remainder taken from reference TRBV9 and TRBJ1-1, is DSGVTQTPKHLITATGQRVTLRCSPRSGDLSVYWYQQSLDQGLQFLIQYYNGEERAKGNILERFSAQQFPDLHSELNLSSLELGDSALYFCASSVGGSEAFFGQGTRLTVV.

A single count supports this clone. The chain is built from TRBV9 and TRBJ2-7, with 8 bases fitting TRBD2. Trimming at V came to 0 bases and at J to 5 bases, leaving 10 bases not matched to a gene. This CDR3 spans 16 amino acids. Germline CDR1 is SGDLS and CDR2 is YYNGEE. The DNA for the CDR3 is TGTGCCAGCAGCGTAGCACTAGCGGACCTACCTAACGAGCAGTACTTC. This translates into CASSVALADLPNEQYF.

This clone came up once. This rearrangement joins TRBV19 to TRBJ1-5; D might be TRBD1 (5 bases). The CDR3 is made up of 15 amino acids. In germline, CDR1 is LNHDA, CDR2 SQIVND (reference sequence). The V end was cut by 7 bases, the J end by 0 bases, with 13 bases between. This CDR3 reads CASNPQEYSNQPQHF. The CDR3, as DNA: TGTGCCAGTAACCCACAGGAGTATAGCAATCAGCCCCAGCATTTT.

The chain links TRBV5-5 to TRBJ1-5; no clear D gene. Trimming shortened V by 4 bases and J by 4 bases, and 12 bases separated the two germline ends. Germline assignment: CDR1 SGHKS and CDR2 YYEKEE (reference sequence). The CDR3 length is 14 residues. The CDR3 DNA sequence: TGTGCCAGCAGCCCGAGTAAGTGGAATCAGCCCCAGCATTTT. Translating gives CASSPSKWNQPQHF.